Given below is one T cell receptor beta chain in context. Antigen specificity is unknown. The source of the sample is a study of shared clonotypes between healthy human individuals. Turning to the study itself: Each donor contributed plates that comprised three CD4 naive, three CD4 memory, two CD8 naive and one CD8 memory. Study-wide points: The authors sampled blood alone, and tissue repertoires likely differ. Sharing across several donors was seen in 4% to 6.5% of naive CD4 clonotypes.

A CD45RA+ naive subset and a CD45RA-negative memory subset were split from CD4+ cells. Per the germline V gene, CDR1 is MNHNS and CDR2 is SASEGT. This CDR3 contains 17 residues. V lost 3 bases to trimming and J lost 0 bases, with 16 bases between them. Data came from immunoSEQ multiplex PCR; TCRdb stores just in-frame clones and leaves some out. The sample has 2 million to 3 million clones; over 85% are singletons. The TCR originated in a man aged 18 to 30 in good health. Some clones in this sample may be carry-over from other donors' samples. Sequencing was performed on naive CD4+ T cells from PBMCs. This sample's subset: CD45RA+ positively selected. The genes are TRBV6-1 and TRBJ2-3; D might be TRBD2 (5 bases). CDR3 sequence (DNA): TGTGCCAGCAGTGACCCCCCCGACGGAGGTAGCACAGATACGCAGTATTTT. This gives the protein CASSDPPDGGSTDTQYF.